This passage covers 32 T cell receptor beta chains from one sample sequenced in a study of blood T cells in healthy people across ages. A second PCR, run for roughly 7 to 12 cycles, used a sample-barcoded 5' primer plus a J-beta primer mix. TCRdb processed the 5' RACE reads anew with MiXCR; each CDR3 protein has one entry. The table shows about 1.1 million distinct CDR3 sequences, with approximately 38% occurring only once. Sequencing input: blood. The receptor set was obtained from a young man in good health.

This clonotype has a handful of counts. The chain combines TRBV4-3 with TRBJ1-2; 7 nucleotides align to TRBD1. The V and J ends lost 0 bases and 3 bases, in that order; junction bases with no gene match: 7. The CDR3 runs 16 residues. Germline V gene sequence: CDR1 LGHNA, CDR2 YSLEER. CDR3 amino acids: CASSQDSRQGDYGYTF. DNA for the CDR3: TGCGCCAGCAGCCAAGATTCGCGACAGGGTGACTATGGCTACACCTTC.

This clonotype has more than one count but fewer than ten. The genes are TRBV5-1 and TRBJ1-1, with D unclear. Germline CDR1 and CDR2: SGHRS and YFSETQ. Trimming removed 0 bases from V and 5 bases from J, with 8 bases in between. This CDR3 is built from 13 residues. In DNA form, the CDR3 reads TGCGCCAGCAGCTTGGACAGCCGAACTGAAGCTTTCTTT. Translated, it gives CASSLDSRTEAFF.

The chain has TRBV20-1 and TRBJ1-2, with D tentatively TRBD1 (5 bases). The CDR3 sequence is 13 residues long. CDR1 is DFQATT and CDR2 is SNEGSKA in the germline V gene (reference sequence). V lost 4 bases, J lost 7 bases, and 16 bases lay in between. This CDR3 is CSATTGGYGGYTF. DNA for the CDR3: TGCAGTGCTACCACCGGGGGGTACGGTGGCTACACCTTC.

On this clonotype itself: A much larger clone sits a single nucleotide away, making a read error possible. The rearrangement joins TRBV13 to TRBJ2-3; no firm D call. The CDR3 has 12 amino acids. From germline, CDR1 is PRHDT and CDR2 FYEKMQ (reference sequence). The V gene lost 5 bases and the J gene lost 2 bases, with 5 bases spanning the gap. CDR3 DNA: TGTGCCAGCAGCCACATCACAGATACGCAGTATTTT. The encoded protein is CASSHITDTQYF. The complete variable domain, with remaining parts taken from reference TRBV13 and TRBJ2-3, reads AAGVIQSPRHLIKEKRETATLKCYPIPRHDTVYWYQQGPGQDPQFLISFYEKMQSDKGSIPDRFSAQQFSDYHSELNMSSLELGDSALYFCASSHITDTQYFGPGTRLTVL.

CDR3 DNA: TGCAGTGCTAGGAGGTCCCAGGGAGGCTACACCTTC. Translation gives CSARRSQGGYTF. This sequence joins TRBV20-1 and TRBJ1-2; TRBD1 might be the D (5 bases). The V and J ends lost 3 bases and 8 bases respectively, with 13 bases between them. The germline V gene encodes CDR1 DFQATT and CDR2 SNEGSKA (reference sequence). This CDR3 spans 12 amino acids.

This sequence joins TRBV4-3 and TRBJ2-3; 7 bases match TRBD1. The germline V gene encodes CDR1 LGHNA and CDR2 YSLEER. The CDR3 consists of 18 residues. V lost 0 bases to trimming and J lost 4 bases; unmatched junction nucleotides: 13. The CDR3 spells CASSQDSRGNRGSDTQYF. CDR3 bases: TGCGCCAGCAGCCAAGATAGTAGGGGGAACAGGGGTTCAGATACGCAGTATTTT.

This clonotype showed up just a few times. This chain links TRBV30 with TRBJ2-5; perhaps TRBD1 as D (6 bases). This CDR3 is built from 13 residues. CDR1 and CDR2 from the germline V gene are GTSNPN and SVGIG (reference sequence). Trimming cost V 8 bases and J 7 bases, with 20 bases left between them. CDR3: CALLHLTGGTQYF. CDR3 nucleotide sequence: TGTGCCCTTCTACACTTGACAGGAGGGACCCAGTACTTC.

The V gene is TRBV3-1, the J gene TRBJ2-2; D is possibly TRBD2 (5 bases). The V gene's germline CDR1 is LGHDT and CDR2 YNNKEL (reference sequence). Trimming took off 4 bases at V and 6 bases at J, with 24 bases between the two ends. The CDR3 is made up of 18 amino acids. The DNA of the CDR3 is TGTGCCAGCAGCCGAAGCCTGGGGAGTGCGGAACCTGCCGGGGAGCTGTTTTTT. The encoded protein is CASSRSLGSAEPAGELFF.

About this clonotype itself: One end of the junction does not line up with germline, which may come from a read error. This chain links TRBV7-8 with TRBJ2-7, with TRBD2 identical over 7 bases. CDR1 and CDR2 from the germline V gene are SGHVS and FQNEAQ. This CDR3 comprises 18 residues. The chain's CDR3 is CASSLAQGRRGSSCEQYF. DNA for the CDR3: TGTGCCAGCAGCTTAGCGCAGGGTCGGCGCGGGAGCTCCTGCGAGCAGTACTTC.

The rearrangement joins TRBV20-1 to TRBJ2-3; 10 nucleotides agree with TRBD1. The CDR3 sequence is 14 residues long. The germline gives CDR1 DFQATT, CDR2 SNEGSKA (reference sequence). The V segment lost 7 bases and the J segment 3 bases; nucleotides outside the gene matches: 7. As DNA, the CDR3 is TGCAGTGTCCCGGTGGGACAGGGGACAGATACGCAGTATTTT. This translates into CSVPVGQGTDTQYF.

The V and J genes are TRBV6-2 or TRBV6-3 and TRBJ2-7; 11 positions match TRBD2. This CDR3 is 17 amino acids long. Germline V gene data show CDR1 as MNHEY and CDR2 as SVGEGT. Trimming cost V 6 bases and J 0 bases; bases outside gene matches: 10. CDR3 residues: CASSHRTSGSSSYEQYF. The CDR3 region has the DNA TGTGCCAGCAGCCACCGGACTAGCGGGTCCAGCTCCTACGAGCAGTACTTC.

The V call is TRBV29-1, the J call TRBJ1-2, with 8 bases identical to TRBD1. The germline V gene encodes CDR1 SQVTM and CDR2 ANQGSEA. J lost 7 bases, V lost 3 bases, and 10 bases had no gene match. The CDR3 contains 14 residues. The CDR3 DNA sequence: TGCAGCGTTGACTCGGACAGGGCAAGCTGTGGCTACACCTTC. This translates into CSVDSDRASCGYTF.

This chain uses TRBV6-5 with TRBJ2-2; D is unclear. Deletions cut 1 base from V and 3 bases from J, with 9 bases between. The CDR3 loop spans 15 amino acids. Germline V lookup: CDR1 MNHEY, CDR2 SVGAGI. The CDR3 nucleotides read TGTGCCAGCAGTTACTTTCGGCTCTACACCGGGGAGCTGTTTTTT. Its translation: CASSYFRLYTGELFF.

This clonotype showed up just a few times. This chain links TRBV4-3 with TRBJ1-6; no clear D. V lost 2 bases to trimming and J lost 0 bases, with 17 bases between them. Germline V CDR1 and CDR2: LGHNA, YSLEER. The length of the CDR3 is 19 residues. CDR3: CASSQPSPKRSSYNSPLHF. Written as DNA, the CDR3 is TGCGCCAGCAGCCAACCTAGTCCAAAACGGAGCTCCTATAATTCACCCCTCCACTTT.

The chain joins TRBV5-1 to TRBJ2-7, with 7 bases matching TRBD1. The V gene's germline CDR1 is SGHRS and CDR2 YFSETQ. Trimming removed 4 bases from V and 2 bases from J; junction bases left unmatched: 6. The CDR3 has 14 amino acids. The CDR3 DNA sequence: TGCGCCAGCAGCCCCCAAGACAGGGCCTACGAGCAGTACTTC. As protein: CASSPQDRAYEQYF.

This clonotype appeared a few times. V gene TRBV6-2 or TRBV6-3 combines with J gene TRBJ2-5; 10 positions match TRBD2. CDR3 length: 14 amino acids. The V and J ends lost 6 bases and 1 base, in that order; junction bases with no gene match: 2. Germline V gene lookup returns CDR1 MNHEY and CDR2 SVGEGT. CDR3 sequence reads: CASRLAGIQETQYF. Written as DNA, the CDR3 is TGTGCCAGCAGACTAGCGGGGATCCAAGAGACCCAGTACTTC.

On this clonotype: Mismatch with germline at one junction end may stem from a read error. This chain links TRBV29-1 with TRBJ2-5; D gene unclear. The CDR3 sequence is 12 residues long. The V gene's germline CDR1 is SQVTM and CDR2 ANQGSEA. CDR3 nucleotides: TGCAGCGTTGTTCACAGCGAAGAGGCCCAGTACTTC. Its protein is CSVVHSEEAQYF.

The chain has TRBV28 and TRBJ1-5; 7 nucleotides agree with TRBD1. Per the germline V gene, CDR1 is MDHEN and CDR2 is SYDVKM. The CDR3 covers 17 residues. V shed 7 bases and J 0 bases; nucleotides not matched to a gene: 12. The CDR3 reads CASTTGQRGYSNQPQHF. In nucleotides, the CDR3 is TGTGCCAGCACTACGGGACAGCGAGGATATAGCAATCAGCCCCAGCATTTT.

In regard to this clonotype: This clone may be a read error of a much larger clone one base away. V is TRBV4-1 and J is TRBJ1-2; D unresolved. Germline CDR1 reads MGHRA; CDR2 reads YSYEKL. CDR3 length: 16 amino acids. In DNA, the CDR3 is TGCGCCAGCAGCCAGAACCCCTCTGCAGCCGACTATGGCTGCACCTTC. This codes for CASSQNPSAADYGCTF.

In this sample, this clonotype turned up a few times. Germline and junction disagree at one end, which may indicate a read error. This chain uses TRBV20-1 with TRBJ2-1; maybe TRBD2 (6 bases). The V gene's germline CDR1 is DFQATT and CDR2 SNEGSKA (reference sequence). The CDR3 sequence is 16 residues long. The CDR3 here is CSSRGIRESSYNEQFF. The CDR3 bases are TGCAGTTCTAGAGGAATACGGGAGAGCTCCTACAATGAGCAGTTCTTC.

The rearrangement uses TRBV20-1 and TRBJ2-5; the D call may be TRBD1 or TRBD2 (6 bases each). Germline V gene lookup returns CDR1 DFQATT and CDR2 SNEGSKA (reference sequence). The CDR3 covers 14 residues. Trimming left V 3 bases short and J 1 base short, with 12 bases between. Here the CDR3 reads CSARYRGAQETQYF. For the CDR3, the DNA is TGCAGTGCTAGGTATAGGGGGGCCCAAGAGACCCAGTACTTC.

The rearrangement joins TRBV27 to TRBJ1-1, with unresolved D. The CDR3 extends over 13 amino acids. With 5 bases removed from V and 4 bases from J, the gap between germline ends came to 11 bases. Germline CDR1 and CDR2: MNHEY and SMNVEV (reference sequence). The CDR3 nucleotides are TGTGCCAGCAGTGCTACAGCGGGCACTGAAGCTTTCTTT. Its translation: CASSATAGTEAFF.

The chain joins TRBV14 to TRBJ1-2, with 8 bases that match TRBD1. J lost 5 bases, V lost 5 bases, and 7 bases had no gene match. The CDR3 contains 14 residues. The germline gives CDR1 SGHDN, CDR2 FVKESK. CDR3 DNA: TGTGCCAGCAGCGTAGCGGGACAGGTGTATGGCTACACCTTC. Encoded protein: CASSVAGQVYGYTF. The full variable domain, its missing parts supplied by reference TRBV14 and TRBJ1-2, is EAGVTQFPSHSVIEKGQTVTLRCDPISGHDNLYWYRRVMGKEIKFLLHFVKESKQDESGMPNNRFLAERTGGTYSTLKVQPAELEDSGVYFCASSVAGQVYGYTFGSGTRLTVV.

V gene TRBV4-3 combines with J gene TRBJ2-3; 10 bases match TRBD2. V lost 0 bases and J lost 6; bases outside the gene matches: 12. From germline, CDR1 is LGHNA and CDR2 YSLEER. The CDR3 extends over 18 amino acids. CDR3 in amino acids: CASSQDPGTSVSWDTQYF. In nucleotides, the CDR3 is TGCGCCAGCAGCCAAGATCCCGGGACTAGCGTATCGTGGGATACGCAGTATTTT.

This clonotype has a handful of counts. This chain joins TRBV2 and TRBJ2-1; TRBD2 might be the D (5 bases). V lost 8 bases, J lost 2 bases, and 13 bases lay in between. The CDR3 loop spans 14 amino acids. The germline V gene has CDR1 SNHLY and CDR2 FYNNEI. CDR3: CASDTRTPYNEQFF. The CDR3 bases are TGTGCCAGCGATACTAGGACCCCCTACAATGAGCAGTTCTTC.

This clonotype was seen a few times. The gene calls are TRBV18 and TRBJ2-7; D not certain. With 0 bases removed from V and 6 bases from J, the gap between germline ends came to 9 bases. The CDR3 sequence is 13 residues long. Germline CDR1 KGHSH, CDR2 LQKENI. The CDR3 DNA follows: TGTGCCAGCTCACCACCGTCCGGACCCGAGCAGTACTTC. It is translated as CASSPPSGPEQYF.

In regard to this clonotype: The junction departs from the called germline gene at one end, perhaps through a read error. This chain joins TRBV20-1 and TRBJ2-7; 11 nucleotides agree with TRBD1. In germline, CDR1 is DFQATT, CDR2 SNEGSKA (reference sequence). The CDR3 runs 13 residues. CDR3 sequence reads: CSARGQGDYERYF. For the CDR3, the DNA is TGCAGTGCTAGGGGACAGGGGGATTACGAGCGGTACTTC.

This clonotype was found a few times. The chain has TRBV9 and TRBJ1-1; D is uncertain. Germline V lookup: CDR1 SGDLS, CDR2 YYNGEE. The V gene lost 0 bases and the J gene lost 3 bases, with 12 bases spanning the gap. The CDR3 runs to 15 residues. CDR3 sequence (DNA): TGTGCCAGCAGCGTAGGTTTCAAAAGGGACACTGAAGCTTTCTTT. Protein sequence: CASSVGFKRDTEAFF.

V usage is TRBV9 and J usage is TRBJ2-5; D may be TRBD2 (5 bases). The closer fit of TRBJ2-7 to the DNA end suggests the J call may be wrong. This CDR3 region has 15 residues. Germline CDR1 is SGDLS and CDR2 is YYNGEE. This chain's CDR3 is CASSARTGLLGEQYF. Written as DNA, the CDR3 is TGTGCCAGCAGCGCAAGGACTGGGTTACTCGGCGAGCAGTACTTC.

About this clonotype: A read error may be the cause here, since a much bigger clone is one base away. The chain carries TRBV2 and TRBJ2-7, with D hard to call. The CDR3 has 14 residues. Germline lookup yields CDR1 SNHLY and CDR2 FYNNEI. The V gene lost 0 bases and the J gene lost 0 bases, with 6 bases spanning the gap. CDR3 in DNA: TGTGCCAGCAGTGAAGCGCGGAGCTCCTACGAGCAGTACTTC. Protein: CASSEARSSYEQYF.

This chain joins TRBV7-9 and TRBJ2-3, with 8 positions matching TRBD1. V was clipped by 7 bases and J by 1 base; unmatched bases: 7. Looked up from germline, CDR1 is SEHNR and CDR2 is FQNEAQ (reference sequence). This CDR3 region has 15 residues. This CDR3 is CASTSPDRGTDTQYF. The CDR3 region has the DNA TGTGCCAGCACCTCCCCGGACAGGGGCACAGATACGCAGTATTTT.

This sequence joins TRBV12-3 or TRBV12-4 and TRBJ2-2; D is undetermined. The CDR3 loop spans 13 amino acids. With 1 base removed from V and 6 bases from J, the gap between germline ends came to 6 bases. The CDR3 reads CASSLVASGELFF. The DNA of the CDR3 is TGTGCCAGCAGTTTAGTGGCGTCCGGGGAGCTGTTTTTT.